This T cell receptor beta chain derives from a study of CD8+ T cells in alopecia areata. Regarding the study as a whole: Any link of baseline CD8+ expansion to response, resting on one nonresponder, remains uncertain.

The CDR3 sequence is 14 residues long. Germline assignment: CDR1 SNHLY and CDR2 FYNNEI. Germline trimming cut 6 bases from V and 2 bases from J; bases unmatched to any gene: 3. It was cDNA, reverse transcribed from extracted RNA, that served as the sequencing template. The repertoire was sequenced with immunoSEQ multiplex PCR; TCRdb's copy has only in-frame clones and lacks some. The sample holds approximately 150,000 clones, 60% seen once. This clone was detected only a few times. The antigen is unknown. Treatment in this sample: oral pan-JAK inhibitor, 5-10 mg twice daily. The V call is TRBV2, the J call TRBJ2-2; TRBD1 agrees at 7 bases. The receptor comes from a human donor with alopecia areata. Specimen: CD4+ T cells sorted from blood, collected at week 24, from a patient treated with tofacitinib. In DNA, the CDR3 is TGTGCCAGCAGGGGACAGATTAACACCGGGGAGCTGTTTTTT. It translates to CASRGQINTGELFF.